This T cell receptor beta chain was profiled in a study of shared clonotypes between healthy human individuals. Study information: Ranging from 18 to 49 in age, donors were two women and a few men.

TCRdb's table, derived via immunoSEQ multiplex PCR, lists solely in-frame clones and lacks some. This table has about 2.3 million clones, roughly 90% appearing once. A CD45RA-negative memory subset and a CD45RA+ naive subset were separated from the CD4+ cells. The sequenced sample was naive CD4+ T cells from PBMCs. Subset reported: CD45RA+ positively selected. The receptor was derived from a man in his late teens or twenties in good health. Some clones in this sample may be carry-over from other donors' samples.

CDR3 bases: TGTGCCAGCCGTCGTTCTAGCGGAAGCTACAATGAGCAGTTCTTC. Its protein is CASRRSSGSYNEQFF. The chain is built from TRBV19 and TRBJ2-1; 7 positions match TRBD2. After removal of 9 bases from V and 3 bases from J, the junction contained 11 bases not matched to a gene. The CDR3 runs 15 residues. CDR1 is LNHDA, CDR2 SQIVND, per germline (reference sequence).